One sample yielded the 23 T cell receptor beta chains listed below, sequenced in a study of cytomegalovirus exposure and HLA in healthy donors (dated by TCRdb to the late 2010s). Libraries were made using the immunoSEQ multiplex PCR assay. The multiplex PCR relied on a mix of 60 forward primers for TCR Vbeta segments and 13 reverse primers for TCR Jbeta segments. The source is immuneACCESS, and TCRdb retained only in-frame sequences with V and J called. Part of the clones is not carried over; for the studies checked, unresolved V genes explain less than half of this, and the remainder is unexplained. A total of approximately 130,000 clones appear in this sample, 81% of them only once. The ten largest clones add up to around 2% of the sample. Sequencing used PBMCs. These receptors originate from a man between 40 and 49 years old in good health and CMV-seronegative.

This clone was seen a few times. The chain carries TRBV2 and TRBJ2-2, with D possibly TRBD2 on 6 matching bases. V lost 4 bases to trimming and J lost 5 bases, with 8 bases between them. CDR3 length: 13 amino acids. Germline V CDR1 and CDR2: SNHLY, FYNNEI. The chain's CDR3 is CASSGTNTGELFF. The CDR3 bases are TGTGCCAGCAGTGGGACTAATACCGGGGAGCTGTTTTTT.

The chain uses TRBV6-5 and TRBJ2-3; TRBD2 is a possible D gene (7 bases). The CDR3 is 15 residues long. V lost 2 bases and J lost 2, with 11 bases in between. From germline, CDR1 is MNHEY and CDR2 SVGAGI. The CDR3 is CASSYRRGATDTQYF. The CDR3 DNA sequence: TGTGCCAGCAGTTACCGACGGGGGGCCACAGATACGCAGTATTTT.

This clone was seen a handful of times. The J gene is TRBJ1-3, the V gene TRBV4-3; D is perhaps TRBD1 (6 bases). V was shortened by 3 bases and J by 4 bases, with 13 bases between the two germline ends. This CDR3 region has 15 residues. Germline CDR1 and CDR2: LGHNA and YSLEER. The CDR3 spells CASSHRTVFGNTIYF. The DNA of the CDR3 is TGCGCCAGCAGCCACCGGACAGTGTTCGGAAACACCATATATTTT.

The chain is built from TRBV7-8 and TRBJ1-4, with TRBD1 matching 8 bases. V was pared by 2 bases and J by 7 bases, with 6 bases of the junction left unmatched. The germline V gene has CDR1 SGHVS and CDR2 FQNEAQ. This CDR3 spans 15 amino acids. For the CDR3, the DNA is TGTGCCAGCAGCTTAAGTGGGACAGGCCTTGAAAAACTGTTTTTT. It codes for CASSLSGTGLEKLFF.

The chain carries TRBV14 and TRBJ2-5; no definite D call. CDR1 is SGHDN and CDR2 is FVKESK in the germline V gene. The V gene lost 3 bases and the J gene lost 4 bases, with 9 bases spanning the gap. The CDR3 extends over 13 amino acids. The CDR3 sequence is CASSHYSRETQYF. CDR3 coding DNA: TGTGCCAGCAGCCATTATAGCCGAGAGACCCAGTACTTC.

A remark on this clone: One end of the junction is discordant with germline, which a read error may explain. The J gene is TRBJ1-2, the V gene TRBV7-9, with a weak D call TRBD1 (6 bases). Per the germline V gene, CDR1 is SEHNR and CDR2 is FQNEAQ (reference sequence). This CDR3 comprises 14 residues. CDR3: CSSSLAGEAYGYTF. The CDR3 nucleotides read TGTTCCAGCAGCTTAGCAGGGGAGGCCTATGGCTACACCTTC.

The CDR3 DNA is TGTGCCAGCAGCTTGTCACACAGCACAGATACGCAGTATTTT. Translation: CASSLSHSTDTQYF. The chain links TRBV7-2 to TRBJ2-3; D uncertain. The CDR3 runs 14 residues. Trimming stripped 3 bases from V and 0 bases from J, with 7 bases between. The germline CDR1 and CDR2 sequences are SGHTA and FQGNSA. Full variable domain (rest looked up from reference TRBV7-2 and TRBJ2-3): GAGVSQSPSNKVTEKGKDVELRCDPISGHTALYWYRQSLGQGLEFLIYFQGNSAPDKSGLPSDRFSAERTGGSVSTLTIQRTQQEDSAVYLCASSLSHSTDTQYFGPGTRLTVL.

The V and J genes are TRBV7-2 and TRBJ2-5; no clear D gene. The CDR3 is 13 residues long. The germline V gene encodes CDR1 SGHTA and CDR2 FQGNSA. V was pared by 0 bases and J by 6 bases, with 8 bases between. CDR3: CASSLAEVQTQYF. CDR3 sequence (DNA): TGTGCCAGCAGCTTAGCCGAGGTGCAGACCCAGTACTTC.

The chain couples TRBV11-2 to TRBJ2-5; possibly TRBD1 for D (6 bases). V shed 9 bases and J shed 5 bases, with 10 bases lying between them. Germline values: CDR1 SGHAT, CDR2 FQNNGV. The CDR3 extends over 11 amino acids. The chain's CDR3 is CASQGSETQYF. DNA for the CDR3: TGTGCCAGTCAGGGGTCGGAGACCCAGTACTTC.

The chain carries TRBV27 and TRBJ2-5, with D perhaps TRBD1 (6 bases). The J call could be wrong; TRBJ2-7 is a better fit for the DNA end. The CDR3 length is 12 residues. Germline V lookup: CDR1 MNHEY, CDR2 SMNVEV (reference sequence). In DNA, the CDR3 is TGTGCCAGCAGTTCAGGGGTCTACGAGCAGTACTTC. Protein: CASSSGVYEQYF.

The J gene is TRBJ2-3, the V gene TRBV28, with TRBD2 matching 9 bases. With V trimmed by 5 bases and J by 5 bases, 5 bases remained unmatched. CDR1 MDHEN and CDR2 SYDVKM come from the germline V gene. CDR3 length equals 14 residues. The CDR3 loop is CASSTAGGRDTQYF. For the CDR3, the DNA is TGTGCCAGCAGTACAGCGGGAGGTAGAGATACGCAGTATTTT.

The rearrangement uses TRBV18 and TRBJ2-5; unclear D gene. In germline, CDR1 is KGHSH, CDR2 LQKENI. The CDR3 sequence is 13 residues long. V dropped 3 bases and J dropped 2 bases, with 7 bases sitting between them. CDR3 nucleotide sequence: TGTGCCAGCTCACCGAGAACGCAAGAGACCCAGTACTTC. Encoded protein: CASSPRTQETQYF.

This chain joins TRBV29-1 and TRBJ1-1, with 7 nucleotides matching TRBD1. V lost 6 bases, J lost 4 bases, and 2 bases stayed unmatched. CDR1 SQVTM and CDR2 ANQGSEA come from the germline V gene. This CDR3 has 11 residues. The CDR3 loop reads CSVDRVTEAFF. Written as DNA, the CDR3 is TGCAGCGTAGACAGGGTCACTGAAGCTTTCTTT.

The chain combines TRBV19 with TRBJ1-1; 8 bases are a match to TRBD1. CDR3 length: 13 amino acids. Losses at the gene ends were 5 bases for V and 9 bases for J; bases not matched to a gene: 8. Germline V CDR1 and CDR2: LNHDA, SQIVND (reference sequence). The CDR3 DNA sequence: TGTGCCAGTAGTCAAGACAGGGGATATCAAGCTTTCTTT. This codes for CASSQDRGYQAFF.

This clone was seen just once. The rearrangement joins TRBV7-2 to TRBJ2-5; 13 nucleotides agree with TRBD2. The CDR3 contains 17 residues. The germline CDR1 and CDR2 sequences are SGHTA and FQGNSA. V was clipped by 2 bases and J by 1 base; unmatched bases: 4. The CDR3 nucleotides are TGTGCCAGCAGCTTATTGGGACTAGCGGGGATCCAAGAGACCCAGTACTTC. This codes for CASSLLGLAGIQETQYF.

The V gene is TRBV6-1, the J gene TRBJ1-5; D is ambiguous. Between the trimmed V and J ends, which lost 1 base and 5 bases, there was a span of 15 bases. This CDR3 contains 16 residues. Germline V gene lookup returns CDR1 MNHNS and CDR2 SASEGT. The CDR3 spells CASSEVLSSTYQPQHF. The CDR3 nucleotides read TGTGCCAGCAGTGAAGTTCTCTCTTCCACATATCAGCCCCAGCATTTT.

This chain uses TRBV6-1 with TRBJ1-1; D not certain. The CDR3 extends over 13 amino acids. V lost 6 bases and J lost 0, with 8 bases in between. The germline CDR1 and CDR2 sequences are MNHNS and SASEGT. CDR3 DNA: TGTGCCAGCAGCGCAGGAATGAACACTGAAGCTTTCTTT. The encoded protein is CASSAGMNTEAFF.

This clone was seen once. The chain links TRBV5-1 to TRBJ1-5, with D tentatively TRBD1 (5 bases). The CDR3 has 15 amino acids. Germline V gives CDR1 SGHRS, CDR2 YFSETQ. The ends were cut back, 0 bases at V and 3 bases at J, with 10 bases in the middle. CDR3 sequence: CASSLGGEVNQPQHF. The CDR3 coding sequence is TGCGCCAGCAGCTTGGGGGGGGAAGTCAATCAGCCCCAGCATTTT.

There are a few counts of this clone. V usage is TRBV5-1 and J usage is TRBJ2-1; D is ambiguous. This CDR3 has 14 residues. The germline CDR1 and CDR2 sequences are SGHRS and YFSETQ. V gave up 0 bases and J gave up 0 bases, with 4 bases separating them. CDR3 nucleotide sequence: TGCGCCAGCAGCTTGGGGAGCTCCTACAATGAGCAGTTCTTC. Amino acid sequence: CASSLGSSYNEQFF.

This chain links TRBV28 with TRBJ2-3; D call uncertain. V shed 4 bases and J shed 6 bases, with 8 bases lying between them. The CDR3 covers 12 residues. Germline V gene sequence: CDR1 MDHEN, CDR2 SYDVKM. CDR3 sequence (DNA): TGTGCCAGCAGTTGGAGTTCCGATACGCAGTATTTT. This codes for CASSWSSDTQYF.

The chain employs TRBV19 and TRBJ2-7, with TRBD1 matching 9 bases. The germline V gene has CDR1 LNHDA and CDR2 SQIVND (reference sequence). J was trimmed by 5 bases and V by 3 bases; bases with no gene match: 5. This CDR3 is built from 14 residues. As DNA, the CDR3 is TGTGCCAGTAGTATTCCGGGACAGGGAGACGAGCAGTACTTC. Translated, it gives CASSIPGQGDEQYF.

The chain's CDR3 is CASRLAPQGSQETQYF. CDR3 DNA sequence: TGTGCAAGTCGCTTAGCCCCACAGGGAAGCCAAGAGACCCAGTACTTC. The gene calls are TRBV12-2 and TRBJ2-5; TRBD1 is the table's D call and was not checked against the DNA. TRBV12-2 is noted as a pseudogene. This CDR3 contains 16 residues.

This chain links TRBV5-4 with TRBJ2-1, with 9 bases lining up with TRBD2. This CDR3 has 16 residues. With V trimmed by 1 base and J by 2 bases, 4 bases remained unmatched. Germline assignment: CDR1 SGHNT and CDR2 YYREEE (reference sequence). CDR3 residues: CASSLMAGGAYNEQFF. The CDR3 DNA is TGTGCCAGCAGCTTGATGGCGGGAGGGGCCTACAATGAGCAGTTCTTC.